Sequencing of this T cell receptor beta chain was carried out in a study of OX40 agonist ivuxolimab in advanced cancers. Study-wide context: The costimulatory receptor OX40 (CD134) was targeted by ivuxolimab, a fully human IgG2 agonistic monoclonal antibody. Intravenous ivuxolimab was administered to patients every 2 weeks at six dose levels: 0.01, 0.1, 0.3, 1.5, 3 and 10 mg/kg. Among the approximately 54 dose-escalation patients, some 20 had hepatocellular carcinoma, 15 or so melanoma, 9 renal cell carcinoma and 9 head and neck cancer. A male proportion of under 85% and a mean age of roughly 55 years, ranging from about 23 to 90, were recorded for the dose-escalation cohort. Patients were allowed to have had prior anti-PD-1, anti-PD-L1 or anti-CTLA-4 therapy, and approximately 39% of the dose-escalation patients had been treated with checkpoint inhibitors. Partial responses occurred in three dose-escalation patients, of whom one had hepatocellular carcinoma and two had cutaneous melanoma. Peripheral TCRbeta sequencing aimed to test whether ivuxolimab altered TCR sequence diversity and caused clonal T-cell expansion. The monotherapy dose-escalation portion (N ≈ 52 patients) of the phase I ivuxolimab trial is reported in the paper. Study-level results and caveats: Low levels of normalized T-cell clonal expansion were also shown by some nonresponding patients. After ivuxolimab, expanded clones were on average more numerous among CD8+ T cells than among CD4+ T cells. Antigen specificity was not determined for the clonally expanded peripheral T cells. In the 0.1-3.0 mg/kg groups, partial responders had among the lowest normalized peripheral clonal expansion, particularly in CD8+ T cells. At doses of 0.1 to 3.0 mg/kg, clonal expansion of both CD4+ and CD8+ T cells in blood was seen between baseline and week 6.

Patients with a history of autoimmune disease or receiving systemic immunosuppression were excluded from the trial. Peripheral blood for TCR sequencing was collected from all dose cohorts at baseline, on cycle 4 day 1, and on cycle 7 day 1. Samples were obtained from an open-label, multicenter, first-in-human phase I dose-escalation trial of ivuxolimab. Adults with locally advanced or metastatic head and neck squamous cell, hepatocellular, melanoma or renal cell carcinoma were enrolled in the trial. Before TCR sequencing, CD4+ and CD8+ T cells were separately sorted from peripheral blood. For sequencing of the TCRbeta CDR3 region, genomic DNA was extracted from the sorted cells. TCRbeta CDR3 regions were sequenced using the immunoSEQ Assay. This is the immuneACCESS table as TCRdb keeps it, with only in-frame sequences that have V and J called. A part of the clones is gone; compared with another copy, unresolved V genes explain less than half, and the rest is unexplained. This sample lists approximately 65,000 clones; around 86% were detected once. 0.3% to 0.4% of the sample is taken by the ten largest.

The CDR3 numbers 12 residues from cysteine through phenylalanine. Of the read, only the CDR3 DNA is kept; its 36 bases are in frame from base 1. V and J are truncated by 4 bases and 8 bases respectively, leaving an intervening sequence of 11 bases. Taken from the germline V gene, the CDR1 and CDR2 loops are MNHEY and SVGAGI. About this clone itself: No antigen is known for it. No much larger clone exists at a distance of one base, and base qualities are not known.

The material was CD4+ or CD8+ T cells sorted from blood, obtained in a trial of the OX40 agonist ivuxolimab. The rearranged segments are TRBV6-5 and TRBJ1-2; TRBD1 might be the D gene, on 6 matching bases. The sequence derives from an adult with an advanced solid tumor such as melanoma, head and neck, liver or kidney cancer. The DNA reads as follows: TGTGCCAGCAGTTCCCGGGGGCGCGGCTACACCTTC. Its translation is CASSSRGRGYTF.